This record covers a single T cell receptor (beta chain). The antigen is not known. This sample stems from a study of T cell responses to AZD1222 COVID-19 vaccine. General observations from the study: With two AZD1222 doses given, Spike-specific TCR breadth and depth both rose. A mostly white British donor set with more females was recruited, and clonal diversity was possibly underestimated. Across spike, vaccine-associated CD4 TCRs were found, dominant at 160-218 and 743-854.

V was pared by 2 bases and J by 2 bases, with 10 bases between. Looked up from germline, CDR1 is MNHEY and CDR2 is SVGAGI. This CDR3 is 14 amino acids long. TCRdb keeps only in-frame clones here, not all; method: immunoSEQ multiplex PCR. Among about 110,000 clones listed, approximately 90% were seen once. The sequences come from peripheral blood, collected 28 days after the second AZD1222 dose. The clonotype originates from an adult who received the AZD1222 COVID-19 vaccine. V usage is TRBV6-5 and J usage is TRBJ2-7, with D possibly TRBD2 on 6 matching bases. The CDR3 is CASSYRERTYEQYF. The CDR3 DNA reads TGTGCCAGCAGTTACCGGGAGCGGACCTACGAGCAGTACTTC.